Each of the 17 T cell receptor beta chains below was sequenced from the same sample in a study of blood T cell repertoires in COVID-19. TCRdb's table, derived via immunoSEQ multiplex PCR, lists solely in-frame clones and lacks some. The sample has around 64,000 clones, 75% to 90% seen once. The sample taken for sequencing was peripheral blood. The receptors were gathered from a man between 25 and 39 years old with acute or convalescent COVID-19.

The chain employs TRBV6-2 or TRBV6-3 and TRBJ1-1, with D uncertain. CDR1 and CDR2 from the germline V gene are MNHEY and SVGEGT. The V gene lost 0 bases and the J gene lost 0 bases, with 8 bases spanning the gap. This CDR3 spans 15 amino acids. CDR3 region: CASSYSIQMNTEAFF. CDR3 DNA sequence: TGTGCCAGCAGTTACTCGATCCAGATGAACACTGAAGCTTTCTTT.

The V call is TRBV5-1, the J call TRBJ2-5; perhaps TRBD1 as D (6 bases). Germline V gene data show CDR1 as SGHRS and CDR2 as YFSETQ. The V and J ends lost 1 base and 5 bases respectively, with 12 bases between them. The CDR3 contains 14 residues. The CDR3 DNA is TGCGCCAGCAGCTTGCAACAGGGTTTGGAGACCCAGTACTTC. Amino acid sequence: CASSLQQGLETQYF.

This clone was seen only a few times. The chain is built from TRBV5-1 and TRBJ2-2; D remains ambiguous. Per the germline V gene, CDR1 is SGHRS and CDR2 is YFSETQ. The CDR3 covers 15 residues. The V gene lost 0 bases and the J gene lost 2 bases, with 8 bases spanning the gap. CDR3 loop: CASSLVSYNTGELFF. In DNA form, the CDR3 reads TGCGCCAGCAGCTTGGTGTCCTACAACACCGGGGAGCTGTTTTTT.

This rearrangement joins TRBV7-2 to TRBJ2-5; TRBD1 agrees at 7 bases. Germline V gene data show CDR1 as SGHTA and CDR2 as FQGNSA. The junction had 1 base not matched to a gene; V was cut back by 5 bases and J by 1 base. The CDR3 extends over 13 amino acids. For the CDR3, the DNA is TGTGCCAGCAGCGACAGGGTCCAAGAGACCCAGTACTTC. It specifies CASSDRVQETQYF.

For the CDR3, the DNA is TGCGCCAGCAGCTTGGCCCTAGGGGTACAACAAGAGACCCAGTACTTC. Protein product: CASSLALGVQQETQYF. The chain recombines TRBV5-1 with TRBJ2-5, with D perhaps TRBD1 (5 bases). This CDR3 spans 16 amino acids. Germline CDR1 and CDR2: SGHRS and YFSETQ. V lost 0 bases, J lost 2 bases, and 14 bases lay in between.

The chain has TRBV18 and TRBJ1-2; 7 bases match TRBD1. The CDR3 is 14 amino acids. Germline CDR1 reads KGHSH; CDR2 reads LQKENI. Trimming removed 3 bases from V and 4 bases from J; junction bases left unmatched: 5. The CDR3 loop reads CASSPGTALYGYTF. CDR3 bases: TGTGCCAGCTCACCCGGGACAGCTCTCTATGGCTACACCTTC.

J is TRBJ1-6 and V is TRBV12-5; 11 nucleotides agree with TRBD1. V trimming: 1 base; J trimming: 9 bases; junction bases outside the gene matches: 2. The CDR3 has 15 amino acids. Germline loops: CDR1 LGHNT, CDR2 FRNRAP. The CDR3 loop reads CASGLEDRGRSPLHF. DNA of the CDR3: TGTGCTAGTGGTTTGGAGGACAGGGGGCGTTCACCCCTCCACTTT.

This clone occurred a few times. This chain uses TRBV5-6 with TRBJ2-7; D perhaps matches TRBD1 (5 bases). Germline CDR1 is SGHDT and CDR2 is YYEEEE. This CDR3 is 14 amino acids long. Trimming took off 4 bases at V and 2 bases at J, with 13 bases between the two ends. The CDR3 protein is CASSIPDRAYEQYF. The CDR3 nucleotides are TGTGCCAGCAGCATACCAGACAGAGCCTACGAGCAGTACTTC.

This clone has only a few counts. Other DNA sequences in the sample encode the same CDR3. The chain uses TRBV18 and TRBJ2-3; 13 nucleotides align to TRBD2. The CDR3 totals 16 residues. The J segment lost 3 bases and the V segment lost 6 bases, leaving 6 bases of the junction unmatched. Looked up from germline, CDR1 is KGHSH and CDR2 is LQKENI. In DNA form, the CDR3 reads TGTGCCAGCTCCCCCGGGACTAGCGGGACGACAGATACGCAGTATTTT. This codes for CASSPGTSGTTDTQYF. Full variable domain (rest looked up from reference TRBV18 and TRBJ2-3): NAGVMQNPRHLVRRRGQEARLRCSPMKGHSHVYWYRQLPEEGLKFMVYLQKENIIDESGMPKERFSAEFPKEGPSILRIQQVVRGDSAAYFCASSPGTSGTTDTQYFGPGTRLTVL.

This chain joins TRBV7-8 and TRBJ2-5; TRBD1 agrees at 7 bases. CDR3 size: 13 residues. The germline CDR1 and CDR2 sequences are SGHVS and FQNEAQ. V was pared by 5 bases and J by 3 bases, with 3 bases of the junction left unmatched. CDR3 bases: TGTGCCAGCAGCCACGGGACAGAAGAGACCCAGTACTTC. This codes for CASSHGTEETQYF.

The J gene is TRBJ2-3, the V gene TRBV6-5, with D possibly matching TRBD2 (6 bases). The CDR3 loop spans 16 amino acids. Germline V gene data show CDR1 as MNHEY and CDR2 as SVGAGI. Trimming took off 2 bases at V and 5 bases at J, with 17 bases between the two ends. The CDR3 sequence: CASSYDSGEAGDTQYF. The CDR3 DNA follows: TGTGCCAGCAGTTACGACTCGGGGGAGGCGGGAGATACGCAGTATTTT.

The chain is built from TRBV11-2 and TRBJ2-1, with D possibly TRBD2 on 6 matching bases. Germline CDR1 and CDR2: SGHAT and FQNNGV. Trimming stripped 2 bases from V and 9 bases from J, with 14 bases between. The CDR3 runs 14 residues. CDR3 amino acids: CASSLRASVGEQFF. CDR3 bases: TGTGCCAGCAGCTTACGGGCTAGCGTGGGTGAGCAGTTCTTC.

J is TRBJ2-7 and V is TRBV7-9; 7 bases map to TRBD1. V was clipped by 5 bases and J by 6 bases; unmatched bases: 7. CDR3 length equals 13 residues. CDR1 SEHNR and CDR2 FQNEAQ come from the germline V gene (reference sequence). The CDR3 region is CASSPGTAPEQYV. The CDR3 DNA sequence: TGTGCCAGCAGCCCCGGGACAGCTCCCGAGCAGTACGTC.

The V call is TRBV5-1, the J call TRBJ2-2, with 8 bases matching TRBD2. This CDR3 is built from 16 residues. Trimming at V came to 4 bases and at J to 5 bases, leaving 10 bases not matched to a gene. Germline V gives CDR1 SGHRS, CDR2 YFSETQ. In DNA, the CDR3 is TGCGCCAGCAGCCCCCGTGGGGCGGGGGGAACCGGGGAGCTGTTTTTT. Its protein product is CASSPRGAGGTGELFF.

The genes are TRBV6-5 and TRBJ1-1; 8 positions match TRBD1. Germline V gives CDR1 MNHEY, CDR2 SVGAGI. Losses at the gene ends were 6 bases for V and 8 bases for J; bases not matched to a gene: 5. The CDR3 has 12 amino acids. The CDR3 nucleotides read TGTGCCAGCAGCAAAGACAGGGGAGAAGCTTTCTTT. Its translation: CASSKDRGEAFF.

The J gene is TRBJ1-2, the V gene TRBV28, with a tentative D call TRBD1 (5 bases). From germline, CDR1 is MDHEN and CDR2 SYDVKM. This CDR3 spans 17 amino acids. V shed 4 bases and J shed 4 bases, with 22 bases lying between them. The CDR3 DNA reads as TGTGCCAGCAGTTCCCCCCGTGGGGCAGGATCCTTCTATGGCTACACCTTC. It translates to CASSSPRGAGSFYGYTF.

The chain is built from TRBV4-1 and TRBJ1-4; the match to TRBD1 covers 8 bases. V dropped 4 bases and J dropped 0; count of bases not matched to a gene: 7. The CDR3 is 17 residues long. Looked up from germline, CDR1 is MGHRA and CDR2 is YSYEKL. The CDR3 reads CASSPRGTGATNEKLFF. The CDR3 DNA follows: TGCGCCAGCAGCCCGCGTGGGACAGGAGCAACTAATGAAAAACTGTTTTTT.